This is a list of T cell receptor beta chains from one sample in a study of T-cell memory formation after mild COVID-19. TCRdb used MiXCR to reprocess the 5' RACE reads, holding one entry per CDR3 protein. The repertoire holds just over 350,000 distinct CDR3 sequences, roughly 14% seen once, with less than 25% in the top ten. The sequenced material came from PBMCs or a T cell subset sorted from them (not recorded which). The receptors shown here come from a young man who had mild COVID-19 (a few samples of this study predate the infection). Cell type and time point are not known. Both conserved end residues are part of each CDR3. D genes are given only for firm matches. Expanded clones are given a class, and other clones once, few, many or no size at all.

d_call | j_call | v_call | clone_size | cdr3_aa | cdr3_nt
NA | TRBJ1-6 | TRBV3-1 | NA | CASSRNWGRDNSPVHF | TGTGCCAGCAGCCGAAACTGGGGCCGAGATAATTCACCCGTCCACTTT
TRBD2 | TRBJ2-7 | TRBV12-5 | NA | CASVLTSGGYFSSYEQYF | TGTGCTAGTGTCCTGACTAGCGGGGGATACTTCAGCTCCTACGAGCAGTACTTC
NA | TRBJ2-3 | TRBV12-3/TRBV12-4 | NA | CASSTDHRADTQYF | TGTGCCAGCAGTACGGACCACCGGGCAGATACGCAGTATTTT
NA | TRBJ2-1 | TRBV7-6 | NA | CASSPPGRGNNEQFF | TGTGCCAGCAGCCCCCCGGGACGCGGAAACAATGAGCAGTTCTTC
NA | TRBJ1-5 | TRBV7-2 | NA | CASSSQGRGNQPQHF | TGTGCCAGCAGTTCCCAGGGGAGAGGCAATCAGCCCCAGCATTTT
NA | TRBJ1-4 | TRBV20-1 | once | CSARVYSNEKLFF | TGCAGTGCCAGGGTGTATTCTAATGAAAAACTGTTTTTT
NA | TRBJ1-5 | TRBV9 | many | CASSGSRDKNQPQHF | TGTGCCAGCAGCGGATCCCGGGACAAAAATCAGCCCCAGCATTTT
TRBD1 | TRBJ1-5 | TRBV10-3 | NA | CAISGTGTGLPQHF | TGTGCCATCAGTGGTACCGGGACAGGGCTCCCCCAGCATTTT
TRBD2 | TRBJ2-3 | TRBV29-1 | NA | CSVLAGGLADTQYF | TGCAGCGTACTAGCGGGGGGGCTAGCAGATACGCAGTATTTT
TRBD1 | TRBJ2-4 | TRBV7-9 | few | CASSLQGEPAKNIQYF | TGTGCCAGCAGCTTACAGGGGGAGCCGGCCAAAAACATTCAGTACTTC
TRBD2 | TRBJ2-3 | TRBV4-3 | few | CASSRGTSDLPDTQYF | TGCGCCAGCAGCCGGGGGACTAGCGATCTCCCAGATACGCAGTATTTT
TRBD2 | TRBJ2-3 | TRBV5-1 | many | CASSLVLAVDTQYF | TGCGCCAGCAGCTTGGTGCTAGCGGTAGATACGCAGTATTTT
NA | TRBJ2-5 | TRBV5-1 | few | CASSTGRETQYF | TGCGCCAGCAGCACAGGGAGGGAGACCCAGTACTTC
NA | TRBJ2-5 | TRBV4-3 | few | CASSQGRGSQETQYF | TGCGCCAGCAGCCAAGGACGCGGCAGCCAAGAGACCCAGTACTTC
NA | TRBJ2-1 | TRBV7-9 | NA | CASSFLSGLHNEQFF | TGTGCCAGCAGCTTCCTGTCGGGACTCCACAATGAGCAGTTCTTC
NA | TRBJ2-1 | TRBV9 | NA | CASSARDGFNNEQFF | TGTGCCAGCAGCGCCCGGGACGGATTTAACAATGAGCAGTTCTTC
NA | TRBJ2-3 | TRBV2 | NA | CASPSRVKGDTQYF | TGTGCCAGCCCATCCAGGGTGAAGGGGGATACGCAGTATTTT
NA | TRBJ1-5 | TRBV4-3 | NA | CASSQDLQANQPQHF | TGCGCCAGCAGCCAAGATCTGCAAGCCAATCAGCCCCAGCATTTT
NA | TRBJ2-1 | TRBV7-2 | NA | CASSLDRSSHEQFF | TGTGCCAGCAGCTTAGACCGTTCCAGCCATGAGCAGTTCTTC
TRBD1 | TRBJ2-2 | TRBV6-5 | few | CASSRRGWLTGELFF | TGTGCCAGCAGTCGCAGGGGGTGGTTGACCGGGGAGCTGTTTTTT
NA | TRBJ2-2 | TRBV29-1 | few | CSVVRNTGELFF | TGCAGCGTTGTGAGGAACACCGGGGAGCTGTTTTTT
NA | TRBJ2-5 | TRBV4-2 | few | CASSQGVGGNAQETQYF | TGTGCCAGCAGCCAAGGGGTAGGGGGTAATGCCCAAGAGACCCAGTACTTC
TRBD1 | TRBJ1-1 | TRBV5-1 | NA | CASSSGTGGWLGYTEAFF | TGCGCCAGCAGCTCCGGGACAGGGGGCTGGTTAGGGTACACTGAAGCTTTCTTT
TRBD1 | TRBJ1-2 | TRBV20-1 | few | CSAPQGGWGYGYTF | TGCAGTGCCCCACAGGGGGGTTGGGGCTATGGCTACACCTTC
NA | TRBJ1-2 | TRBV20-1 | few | CSALSKGRGRAGYTF | TGCAGTGCCCTTTCGAAGGGCAGGGGTCGAGCTGGCTACACCTTC
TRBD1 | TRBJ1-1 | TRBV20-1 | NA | CSASKGTGWEAFF | TGCAGTGCTAGCAAGGGGACAGGCTGGGAAGCTTTCTTT
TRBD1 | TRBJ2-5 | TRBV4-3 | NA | CASSPWGTGIQETQYF | TGCGCCAGCAGCCCCTGGGGGACAGGAATACAGGAGACCCAGTACTTC
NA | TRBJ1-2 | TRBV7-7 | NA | CASSLGGSGYGYTF | TGTGCTAGCAGCTTAGGGGGTTCAGGCTATGGCTACACCTTC
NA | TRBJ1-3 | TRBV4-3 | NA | CASSQVRAAQTTIYF | TGCGCCAGCAGCCAAGTTAGGGCAGCCCAGACCACCATATATTTT
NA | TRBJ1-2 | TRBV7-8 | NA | CASSLSEGIYGYTF | TGTGCCAGCAGCTTATCAGAGGGGATCTATGGCTACACCTTC
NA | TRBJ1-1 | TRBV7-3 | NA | CASSLGWGPNTEAFF | TGTGCCAGCAGCTTAGGGTGGGGTCCGAACACTGAAGCTTTCTTT
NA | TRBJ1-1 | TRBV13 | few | CASSFPGLNTEAFF | TGTGCCAGCAGCTTCCCAGGCTTGAACACTGAAGCTTTCTTT
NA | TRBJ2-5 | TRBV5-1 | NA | CASSWGGGGQETQYF | TGCGCCAGCAGCTGGGGCGGGGGCGGCCAAGAGACCCAGTACTTC
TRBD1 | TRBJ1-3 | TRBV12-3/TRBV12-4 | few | CASSRDRGAGNTIYF | TGTGCCAGCAGTCGGGACAGGGGCGCTGGAAACACCATATATTTT
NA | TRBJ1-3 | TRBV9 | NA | CASSEKIGQNSGNTIYF | TGTGCCAGCAGCGAGAAGATTGGACAGAACTCTGGAAACACCATATATTTT
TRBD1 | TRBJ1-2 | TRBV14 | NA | CASSQAGTVGYGYTF | TGTGCCAGCAGCCAAGCCGGGACAGTGGGCTATGGCTACACCTTC
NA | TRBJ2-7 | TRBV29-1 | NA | CSVEGITGEDEQYF | TGCAGCGTTGAAGGCATAACAGGGGAGGACGAGCAGTACTTC
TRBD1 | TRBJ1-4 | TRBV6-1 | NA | CASSRSRGGSRDATNEKLFF | TGTGCCAGCAGTCGATCCCGAGGGGGCTCTCGGGACGCAACTAATGAAAAACTGTTTTTT
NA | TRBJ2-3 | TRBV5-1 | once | CASSPRGSGADTQYF | TGCGCCAGCAGCCCCCGAGGGTCAGGGGCAGATACGCAGTATTTT
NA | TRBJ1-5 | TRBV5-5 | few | CASSLAEPTPQHF | TGTGCCAGCAGCTTGGCCGAACCTACCCCCCAGCATTTT
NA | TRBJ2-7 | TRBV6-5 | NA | CASSPTMSSYEQYF | TGTGCCAGCAGCCCCACCATGAGCTCCTACGAGCAGTACTTC
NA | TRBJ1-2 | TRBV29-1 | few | CSVKRALWIDGYTF | TGCAGCGTTAAGAGGGCCCTTTGGATTGATGGCTACACCTTC
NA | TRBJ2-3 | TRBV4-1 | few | CASSQDLAASTDTQYF | TGCGCCAGCAGCCAAGATCTGGCAGCTAGCACAGATACGCAGTATTTT
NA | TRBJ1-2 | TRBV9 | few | CASSVGVTSSYGYTF | TGTGCCAGCAGCGTAGGGGTGACATCTTCCTATGGCTACACCTTC
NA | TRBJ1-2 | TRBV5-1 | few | CASSSTGHQSNYGYTF | TGCGCCAGCAGCTCGACGGGCCACCAGTCTAACTATGGCTACACCTTC
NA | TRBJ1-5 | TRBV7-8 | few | CASSFLSGNNQPQHF | TGTGCCAGCAGCTTCTTATCAGGGAACAATCAGCCCCAGCATTTT
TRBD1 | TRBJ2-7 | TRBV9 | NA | CASSPQVGQGASYEQYF | TGTGCCAGCAGCCCCCAGGTAGGGCAGGGGGCGTCCTACGAGCAGTACTTC
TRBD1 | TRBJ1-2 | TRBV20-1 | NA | CSARDRDRVIGGYTF | TGCAGTGCTAGAGACCGGGACAGGGTGATCGGGGGCTACACCTTC